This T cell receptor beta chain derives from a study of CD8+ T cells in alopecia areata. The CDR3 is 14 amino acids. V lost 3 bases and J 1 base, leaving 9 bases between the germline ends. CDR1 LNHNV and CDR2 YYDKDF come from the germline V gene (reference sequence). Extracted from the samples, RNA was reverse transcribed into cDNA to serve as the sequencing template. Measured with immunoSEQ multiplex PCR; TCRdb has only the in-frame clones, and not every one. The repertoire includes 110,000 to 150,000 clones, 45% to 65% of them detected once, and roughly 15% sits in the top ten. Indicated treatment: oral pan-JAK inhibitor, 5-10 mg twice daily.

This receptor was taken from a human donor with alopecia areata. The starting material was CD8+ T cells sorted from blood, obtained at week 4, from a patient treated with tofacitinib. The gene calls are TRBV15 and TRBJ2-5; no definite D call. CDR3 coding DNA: TGTGCCACCAGCAGCAGAGGTAGCCAAGAGACCCAGTACTTC. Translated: CATSSRGSQETQYF.